The present entry profiles one TCR beta chain with its context. Its specificity is unknown. The record originates from a study of T cells in localized non-small cell lung cancer. Findings and caveats of the study: Sequencing covered just one tumor region, so heterogeneity cannot be ruled out. Higher blood T cell density went with longer overall survival.

Sequencing used immunoSEQ multiplex PCR; TCRdb keeps in-frame clones, though not all of them. The sample comprises 72,000 or so clones, about four fifths of which are singletons, and about 14% rests with the top ten. Source: peripheral blood, taken before any cancer treatment. The sequence derives from an older female donor with stage I lung adenocarcinoma.

CDR3 protein: CASSASQSHGYTF. The CDR3 DNA follows: TGTGCCAGTAGTGCGTCTCAATCCCATGGCTACACCTTC. The rearrangement joins TRBV19 to TRBJ1-2; the D is unclear. V dropped 5 bases and J dropped 6 bases, with 13 bases sitting between them. The CDR3 contains 13 residues. Per germline, CDR1 LNHDA and CDR2 SQIVND (reference sequence).